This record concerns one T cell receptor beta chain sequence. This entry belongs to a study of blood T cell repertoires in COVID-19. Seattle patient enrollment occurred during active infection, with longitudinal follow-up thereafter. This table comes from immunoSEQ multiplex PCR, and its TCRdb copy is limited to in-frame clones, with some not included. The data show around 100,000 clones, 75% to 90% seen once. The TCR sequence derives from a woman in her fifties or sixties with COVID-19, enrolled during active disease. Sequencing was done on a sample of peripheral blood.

The CDR3 coding sequence is TGCGCCAGCAGCCAAGAAGTGACAGGGAGCCAGCCCCAGCATTTT. Protein product: CASSQEVTGSQPQHF. V usage is TRBV4-3 and J usage is TRBJ1-5, with 7 bases aligning to TRBD1. CDR1 LGHNA and CDR2 YSLEER come from the germline V gene. The J segment lost 7 bases and the V segment lost 0 bases, leaving 6 bases of the junction unmatched. The CDR3 has 15 amino acids.